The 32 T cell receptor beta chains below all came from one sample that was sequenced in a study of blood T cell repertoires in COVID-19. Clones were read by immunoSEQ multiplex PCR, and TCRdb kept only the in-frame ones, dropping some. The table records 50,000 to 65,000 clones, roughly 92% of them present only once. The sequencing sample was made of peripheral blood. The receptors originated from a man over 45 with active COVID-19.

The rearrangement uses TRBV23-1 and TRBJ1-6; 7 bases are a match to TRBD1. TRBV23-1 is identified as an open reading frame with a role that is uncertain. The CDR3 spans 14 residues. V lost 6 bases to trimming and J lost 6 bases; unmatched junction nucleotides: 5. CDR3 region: CASRSGTVNSPLHF. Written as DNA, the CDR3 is TGCGCCAGCAGATCCGGGACAGTTAATTCACCCCTCCACTTT.

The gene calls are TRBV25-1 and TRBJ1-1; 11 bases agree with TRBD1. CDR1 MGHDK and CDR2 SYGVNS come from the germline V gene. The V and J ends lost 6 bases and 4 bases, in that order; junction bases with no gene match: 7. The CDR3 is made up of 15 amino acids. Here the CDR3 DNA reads TGTGCCAGCAGCCTTATGGACAGGGGGCCCACTGAAGCTTTCTTT. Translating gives CASSLMDRGPTEAFF.

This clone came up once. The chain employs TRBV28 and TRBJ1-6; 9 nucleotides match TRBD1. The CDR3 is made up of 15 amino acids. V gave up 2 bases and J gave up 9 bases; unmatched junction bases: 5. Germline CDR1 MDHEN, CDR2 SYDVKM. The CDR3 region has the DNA TGTGCCAGCAGTTTAATGGGACAGGGCGGTTCACCCCTCCACTTT. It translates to CASSLMGQGGSPLHF. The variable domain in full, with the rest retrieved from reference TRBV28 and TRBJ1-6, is DVKVTQSSRYLVKRTGEKVFLECVQDMDHENMFWYRQDPGLGLRLIYFSYDVKMKEKGDIPEGYSVSREKKERFSLILESASTNQTSMYLCASSLMGQGGSPLHFGNGTRLTVT.

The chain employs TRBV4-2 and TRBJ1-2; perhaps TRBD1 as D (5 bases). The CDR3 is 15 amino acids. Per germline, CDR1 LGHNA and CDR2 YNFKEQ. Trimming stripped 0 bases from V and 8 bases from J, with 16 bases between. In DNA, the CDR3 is TGTGCCAGCAGCCAAGATTTCGGGGGGGAAATGGGCTACACCTTC. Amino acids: CASSQDFGGEMGYTF.

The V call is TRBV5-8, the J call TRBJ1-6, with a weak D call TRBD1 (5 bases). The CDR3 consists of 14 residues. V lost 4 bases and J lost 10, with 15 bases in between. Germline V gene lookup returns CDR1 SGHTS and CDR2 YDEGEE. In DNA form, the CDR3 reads TGTGCCAGCAGCCTCCTAGGCAGGGAATCACCCCTCCACTTT. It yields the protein CASSLLGRESPLHF.

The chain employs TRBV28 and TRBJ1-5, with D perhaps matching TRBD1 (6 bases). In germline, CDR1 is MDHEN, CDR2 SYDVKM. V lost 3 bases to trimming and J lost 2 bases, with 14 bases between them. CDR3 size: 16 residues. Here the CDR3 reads CASSFQVAGGNQPQHF. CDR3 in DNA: TGTGCCAGCAGTTTTCAGGTGGCAGGGGGCAATCAGCCCCAGCATTTT.

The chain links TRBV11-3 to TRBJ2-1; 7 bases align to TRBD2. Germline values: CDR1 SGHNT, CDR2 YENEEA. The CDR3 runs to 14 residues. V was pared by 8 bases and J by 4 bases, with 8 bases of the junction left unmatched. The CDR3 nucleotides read TGTGCCAGCTCTGAAGCGGGGACTTACAATGAGCAGTTCTTC. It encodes CASSEAGTYNEQFF. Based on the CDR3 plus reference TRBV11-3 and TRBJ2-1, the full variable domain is EAGVVQSPRYKIIEKKQPVAFWCNPISGHNTLYWYLQNLGQGPELLIRYENEEAVDDSQLPKDRFSAERLKGVDSTLKIQPAELGDSAVYLCASSEAGTYNEQFFGPGTRLTVL.

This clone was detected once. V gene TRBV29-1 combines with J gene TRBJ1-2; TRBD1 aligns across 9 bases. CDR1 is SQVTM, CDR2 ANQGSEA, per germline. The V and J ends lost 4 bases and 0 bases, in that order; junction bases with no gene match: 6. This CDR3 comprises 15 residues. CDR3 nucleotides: TGCAGCGTTGTACAGGGGGCGCGTTCTAACTATGGCTACACCTTC. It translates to CSVVQGARSNYGYTF.

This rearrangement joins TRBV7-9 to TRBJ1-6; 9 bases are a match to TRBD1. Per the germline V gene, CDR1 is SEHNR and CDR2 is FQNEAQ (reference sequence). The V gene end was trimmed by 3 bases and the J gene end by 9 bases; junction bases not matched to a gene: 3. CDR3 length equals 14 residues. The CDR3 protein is CASSFSGQGSPLHF. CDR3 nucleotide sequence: TGTGCCAGCAGCTTTTCGGGACAGGGTTCACCCCTCCACTTT.

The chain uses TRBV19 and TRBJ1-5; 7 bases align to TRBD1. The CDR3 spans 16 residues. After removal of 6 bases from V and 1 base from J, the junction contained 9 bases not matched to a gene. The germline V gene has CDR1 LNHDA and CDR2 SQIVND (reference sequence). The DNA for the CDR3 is TGTGCCAGTAGATCGGGGGCAGGGGGGAGCAATCAGCCCCAGCATTTT. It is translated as CASRSGAGGSNQPQHF.

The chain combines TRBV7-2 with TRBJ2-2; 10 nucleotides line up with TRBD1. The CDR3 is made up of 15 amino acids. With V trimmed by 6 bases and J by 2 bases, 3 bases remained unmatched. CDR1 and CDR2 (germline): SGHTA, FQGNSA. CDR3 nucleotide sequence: TGTGCCAGCAGTAGACAGGGGGCCAACACCGGGGAGCTGTTTTTT. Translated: CASSRQGANTGELFF.

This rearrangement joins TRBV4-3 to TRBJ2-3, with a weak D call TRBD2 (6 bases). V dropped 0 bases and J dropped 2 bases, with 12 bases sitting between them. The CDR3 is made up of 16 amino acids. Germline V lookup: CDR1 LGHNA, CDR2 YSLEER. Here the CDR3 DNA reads TGCGCCAGCAGCCAAGATCGTGGCGGGGTCACAGATACGCAGTATTTT. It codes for CASSQDRGGVTDTQYF.

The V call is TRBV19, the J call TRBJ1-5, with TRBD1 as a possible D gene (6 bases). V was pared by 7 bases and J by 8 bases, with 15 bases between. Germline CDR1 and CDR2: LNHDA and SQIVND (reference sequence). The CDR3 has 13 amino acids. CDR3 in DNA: TGTGCCAGTACCATGTCGGGGGGCGAGCCCCAGCATTTT. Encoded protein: CASTMSGGEPQHF.

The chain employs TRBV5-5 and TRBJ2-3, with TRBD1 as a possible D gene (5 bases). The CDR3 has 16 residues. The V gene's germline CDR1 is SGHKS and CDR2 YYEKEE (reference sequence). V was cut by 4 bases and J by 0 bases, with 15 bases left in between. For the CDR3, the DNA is TGTGCCAGCAGCCCCCCAGGGTCCTCTAGCACAGATACGCAGTATTTT. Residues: CASSPPGSSSTDTQYF.

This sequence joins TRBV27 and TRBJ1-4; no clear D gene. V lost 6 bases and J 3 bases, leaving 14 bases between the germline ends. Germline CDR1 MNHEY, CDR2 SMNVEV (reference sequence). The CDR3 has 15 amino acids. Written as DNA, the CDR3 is TGTGCCAGCAGCCCGAGGCGAGGGTCTAATGAAAAACTGTTTTTT. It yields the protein CASSPRRGSNEKLFF.

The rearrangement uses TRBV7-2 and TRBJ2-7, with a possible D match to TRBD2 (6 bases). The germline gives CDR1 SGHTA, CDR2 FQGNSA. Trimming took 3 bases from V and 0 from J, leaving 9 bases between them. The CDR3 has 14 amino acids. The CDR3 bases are TGTGCCAGCAGCTTCCGGGAGTCCTCCTACGAGCAGTACTTC. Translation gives CASSFRESSYEQYF. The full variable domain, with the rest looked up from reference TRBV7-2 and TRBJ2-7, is GAGVSQSPSNKVTEKGKDVELRCDPISGHTALYWYRQSLGQGLEFLIYFQGNSAPDKSGLPSDRFSAERTGGSVSTLTIQRTQQEDSAVYLCASSFRESSYEQYFGPGTRLTVT.

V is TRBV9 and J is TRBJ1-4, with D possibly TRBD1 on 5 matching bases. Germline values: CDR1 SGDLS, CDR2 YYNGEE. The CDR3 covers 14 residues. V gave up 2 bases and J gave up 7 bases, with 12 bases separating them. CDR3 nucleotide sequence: TGTGCCAGCAGCGTCGGGACTGGTAGTGAAAAACTGTTTTTT. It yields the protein CASSVGTGSEKLFF.

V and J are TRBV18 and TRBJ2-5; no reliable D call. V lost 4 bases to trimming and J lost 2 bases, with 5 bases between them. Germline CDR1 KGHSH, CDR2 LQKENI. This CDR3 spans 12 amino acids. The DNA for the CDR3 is TGTGCCAGCTCACGCGGACAAGAGACCCAGTACTTC. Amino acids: CASSRGQETQYF. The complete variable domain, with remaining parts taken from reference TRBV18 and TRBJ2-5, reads NAGVMQNPRHLVRRRGQEARLRCSPMKGHSHVYWYRQLPEEGLKFMVYLQKENIIDESGMPKERFSAEFPKEGPSILRIQQVVRGDSAAYFCASSRGQETQYFGPGTRLLVL.

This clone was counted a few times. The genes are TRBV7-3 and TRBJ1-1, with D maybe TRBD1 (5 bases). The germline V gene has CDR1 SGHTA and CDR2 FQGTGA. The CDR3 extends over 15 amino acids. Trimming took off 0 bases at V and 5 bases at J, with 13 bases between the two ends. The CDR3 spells CASSLTQGMRTEAFF. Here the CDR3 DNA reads TGTGCCAGCAGCTTAACGCAGGGCATGCGGACTGAAGCTTTCTTT.

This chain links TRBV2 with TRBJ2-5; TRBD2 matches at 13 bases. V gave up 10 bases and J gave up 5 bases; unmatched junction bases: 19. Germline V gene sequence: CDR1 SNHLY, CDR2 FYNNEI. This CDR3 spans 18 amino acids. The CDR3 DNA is TGTGCCATCGACGGACTAGCGGGAGAGGGGGGGTCACTGGAGACCCAGTACTTC. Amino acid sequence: CAIDGLAGEGGSLETQYF.

The CDR3 region is CASSPGIRDRVYNEQFF. CDR3 DNA: TGTGCCAGCAGCCCCGGAATAAGGGACAGGGTCTACAATGAGCAGTTCTTC. V is TRBV3-1 (or the pseudogene TRBV3-2) and J is TRBJ2-1; TRBD1 aligns across 9 bases. V shed 4 bases and J 3 bases; nucleotides not matched to a gene: 10. CDR1 is LGHDT and CDR2 is YNNKEL in the germline V gene (reference sequence). This CDR3 comprises 17 residues.

CDR3 residues: CASSEVGGNEQFF. In nucleotides, the CDR3 is TGCGCCAGCAGTGAGGTGGGGGGGAATGAGCAGTTCTTC. V is TRBV10-1 and J is TRBJ2-1; 7 positions agree with TRBD2. The V gene end was trimmed by 2 bases and the J gene end by 7 bases; junction bases not matched to a gene: 2. CDR1 and CDR2 from the germline V gene are WNHNN and SYGVQD (reference sequence). The CDR3 contains 13 residues.

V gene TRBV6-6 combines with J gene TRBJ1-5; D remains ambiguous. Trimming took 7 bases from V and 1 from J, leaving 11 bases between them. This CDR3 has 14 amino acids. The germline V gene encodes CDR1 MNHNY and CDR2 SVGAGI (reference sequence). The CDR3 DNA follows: TGTGCCAGCACCCGCGCCGGGAGCAATCAGCCCCAGCATTTT. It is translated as CASTRAGSNQPQHF.

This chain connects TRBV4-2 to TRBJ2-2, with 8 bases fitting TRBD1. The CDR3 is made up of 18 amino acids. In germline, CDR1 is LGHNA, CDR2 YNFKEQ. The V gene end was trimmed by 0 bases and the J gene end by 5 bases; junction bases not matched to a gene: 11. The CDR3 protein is CASSQDLGQGAGTGELFF. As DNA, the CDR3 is TGTGCCAGCAGCCAAGATCTCGGGCAGGGGGCCGGTACCGGGGAGCTGTTTTTT.

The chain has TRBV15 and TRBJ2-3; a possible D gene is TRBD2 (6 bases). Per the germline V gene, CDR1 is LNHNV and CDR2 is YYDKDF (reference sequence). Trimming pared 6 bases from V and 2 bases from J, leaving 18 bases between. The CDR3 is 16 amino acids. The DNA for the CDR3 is TGTGCCACCAGAGATGGTTTTGGAGGGCCCACAGATACGCAGTATTTT. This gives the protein CATRDGFGGPTDTQYF.

The CDR3 region has the DNA TGTGCCACCAGGGAGCGGGGTGCGAACACTGAAGCTTTCTTT. Protein: CATRERGANTEAFF. The chain carries TRBV24-1 and TRBJ1-1; D not resolved. Germline values: CDR1 KGHDR, CDR2 SFDVKD. This CDR3 is 14 amino acids long. Between the trimmed V and J ends, which lost 7 bases and 1 base, there was a span of 12 bases.

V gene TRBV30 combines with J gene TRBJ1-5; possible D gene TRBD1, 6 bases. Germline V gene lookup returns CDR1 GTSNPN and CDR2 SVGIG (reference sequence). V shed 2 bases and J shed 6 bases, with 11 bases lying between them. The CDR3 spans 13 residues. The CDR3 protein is CAWSRQGSQPQHF. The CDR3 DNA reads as TGTGCCTGGAGTAGGCAGGGGAGTCAGCCCCAGCATTTT.

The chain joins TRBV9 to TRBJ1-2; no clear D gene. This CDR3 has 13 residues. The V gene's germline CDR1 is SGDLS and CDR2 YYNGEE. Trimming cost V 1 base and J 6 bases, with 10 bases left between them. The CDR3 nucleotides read TGTGCCAGCAGCGTATCCCTCGGGGATGGCTACACCTTC. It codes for CASSVSLGDGYTF.

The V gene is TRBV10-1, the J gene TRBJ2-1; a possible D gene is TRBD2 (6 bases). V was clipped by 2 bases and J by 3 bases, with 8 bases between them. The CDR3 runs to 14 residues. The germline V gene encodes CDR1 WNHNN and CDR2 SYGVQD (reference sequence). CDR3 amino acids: CASSEAGSYNEQFF. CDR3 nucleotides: TGCGCCAGCAGTGAGGCCGGGAGCTACAATGAGCAGTTCTTC.

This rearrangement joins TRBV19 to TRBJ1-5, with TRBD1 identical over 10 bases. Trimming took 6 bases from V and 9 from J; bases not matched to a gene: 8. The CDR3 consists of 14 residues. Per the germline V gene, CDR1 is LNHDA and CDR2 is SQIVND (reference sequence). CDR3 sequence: CASRGTGAEGPQHF. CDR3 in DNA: TGTGCCAGTAGAGGGACAGGGGCGGAGGGGCCCCAGCATTTT.

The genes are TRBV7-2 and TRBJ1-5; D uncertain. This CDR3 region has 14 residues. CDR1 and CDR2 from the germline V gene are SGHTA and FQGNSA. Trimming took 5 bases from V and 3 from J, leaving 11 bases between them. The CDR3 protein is CASSPSGNNQPQHF. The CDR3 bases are TGTGCCAGCAGCCCCTCGGGGAACAATCAGCCCCAGCATTTT.

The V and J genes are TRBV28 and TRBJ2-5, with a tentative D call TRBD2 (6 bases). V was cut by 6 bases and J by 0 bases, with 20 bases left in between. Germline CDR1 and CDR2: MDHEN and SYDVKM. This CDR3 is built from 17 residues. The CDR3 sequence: CASRNSLARKYQETQYF. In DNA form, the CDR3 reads TGTGCCAGCAGGAATTCACTAGCCCGAAAGTACCAAGAGACCCAGTACTTC.